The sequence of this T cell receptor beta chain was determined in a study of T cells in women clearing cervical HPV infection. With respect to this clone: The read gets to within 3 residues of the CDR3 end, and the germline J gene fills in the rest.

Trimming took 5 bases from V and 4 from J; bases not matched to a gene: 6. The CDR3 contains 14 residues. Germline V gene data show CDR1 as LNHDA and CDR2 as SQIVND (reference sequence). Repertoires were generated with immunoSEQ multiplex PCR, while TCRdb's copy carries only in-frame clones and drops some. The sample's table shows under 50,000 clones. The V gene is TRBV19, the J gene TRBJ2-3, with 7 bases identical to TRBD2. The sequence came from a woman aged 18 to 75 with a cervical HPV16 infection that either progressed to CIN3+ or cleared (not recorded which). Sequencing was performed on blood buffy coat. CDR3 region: CASSDGLGSDTQYF. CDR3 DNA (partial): TGTGCCAGTAGTGACGGACTAGGTTCAGATACG.